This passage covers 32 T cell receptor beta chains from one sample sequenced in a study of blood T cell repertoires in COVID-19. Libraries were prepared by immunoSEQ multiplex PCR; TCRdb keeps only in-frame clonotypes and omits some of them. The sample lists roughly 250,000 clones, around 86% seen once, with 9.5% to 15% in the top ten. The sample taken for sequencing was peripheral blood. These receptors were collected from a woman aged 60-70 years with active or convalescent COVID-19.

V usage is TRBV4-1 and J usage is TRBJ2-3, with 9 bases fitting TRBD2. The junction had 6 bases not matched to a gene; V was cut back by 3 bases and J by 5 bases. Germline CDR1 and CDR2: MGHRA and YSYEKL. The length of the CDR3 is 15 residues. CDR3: CASSQAGGRGDTQYF. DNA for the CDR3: TGCGCCAGCAGCCAGGCGGGGGGGAGAGGAGATACGCAGTATTTT.

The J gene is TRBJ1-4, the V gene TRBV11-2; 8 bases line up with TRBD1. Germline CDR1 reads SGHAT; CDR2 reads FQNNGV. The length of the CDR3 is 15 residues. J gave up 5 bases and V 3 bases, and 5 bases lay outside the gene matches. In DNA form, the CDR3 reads TGTGCCAGCAGCTTGTGGGGGACAGGAAATGAAAAACTGTTTTTT. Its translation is CASSLWGTGNEKLFF.

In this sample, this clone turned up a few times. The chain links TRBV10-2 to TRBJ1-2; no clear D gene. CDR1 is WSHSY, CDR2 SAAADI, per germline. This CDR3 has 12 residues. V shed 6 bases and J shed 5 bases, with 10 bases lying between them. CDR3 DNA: TGCGCCAGCAGCGCCGCGGATTATGGCTACACCTTC. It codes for CASSAADYGYTF.

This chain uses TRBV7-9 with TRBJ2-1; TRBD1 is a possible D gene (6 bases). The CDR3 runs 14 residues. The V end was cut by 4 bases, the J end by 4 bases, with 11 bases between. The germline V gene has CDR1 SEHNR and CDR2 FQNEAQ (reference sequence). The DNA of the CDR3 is TGTGCCAGCAGCTCTCCAGGGGTTTACAATGAGCAGTTCTTC. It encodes CASSSPGVYNEQFF.

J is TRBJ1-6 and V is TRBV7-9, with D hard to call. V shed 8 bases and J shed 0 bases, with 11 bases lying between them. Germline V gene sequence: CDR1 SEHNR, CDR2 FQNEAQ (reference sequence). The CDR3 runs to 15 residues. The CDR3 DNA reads TGTGCCAGCGGAGAAGGGAGCTCCTATAATTCACCCCTCCACTTT. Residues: CASGEGSSYNSPLHF.

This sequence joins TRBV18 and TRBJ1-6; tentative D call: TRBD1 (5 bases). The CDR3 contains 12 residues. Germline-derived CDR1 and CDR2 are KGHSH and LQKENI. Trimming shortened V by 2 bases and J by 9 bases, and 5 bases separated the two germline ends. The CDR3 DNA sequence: TGTGCCAGCTCACCAACAGGTTCACCCCTCCACTTT. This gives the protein CASSPTGSPLHF.

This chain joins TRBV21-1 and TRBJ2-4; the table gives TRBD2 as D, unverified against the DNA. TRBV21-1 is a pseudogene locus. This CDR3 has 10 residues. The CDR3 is CASRLGIQYF. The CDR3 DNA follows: TGTGCCAGCAGGCTAGGCATTCAGTACTTC.

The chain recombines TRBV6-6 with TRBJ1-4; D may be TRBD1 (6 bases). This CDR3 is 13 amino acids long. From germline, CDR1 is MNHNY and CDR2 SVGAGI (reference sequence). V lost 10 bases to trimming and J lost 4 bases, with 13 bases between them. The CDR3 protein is CATSGVGNEKLFF. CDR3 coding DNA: TGTGCCACGTCAGGGGTGGGTAATGAAAAACTGTTTTTT.

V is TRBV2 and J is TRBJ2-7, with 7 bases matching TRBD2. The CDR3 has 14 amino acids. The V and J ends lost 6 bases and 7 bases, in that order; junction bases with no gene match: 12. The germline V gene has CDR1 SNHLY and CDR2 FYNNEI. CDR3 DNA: TGTGCCAGCAGGGGAGAGCGGGGCCGGGGGGAGCAGTACTTC. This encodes CASRGERGRGEQYF.

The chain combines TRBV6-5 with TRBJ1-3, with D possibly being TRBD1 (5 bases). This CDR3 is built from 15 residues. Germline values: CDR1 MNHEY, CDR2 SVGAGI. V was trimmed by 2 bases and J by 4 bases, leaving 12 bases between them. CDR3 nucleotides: TGTGCCAGCAGTTACAGGGGTAATCCGGGAAACACCATATATTTT. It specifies CASSYRGNPGNTIYF.

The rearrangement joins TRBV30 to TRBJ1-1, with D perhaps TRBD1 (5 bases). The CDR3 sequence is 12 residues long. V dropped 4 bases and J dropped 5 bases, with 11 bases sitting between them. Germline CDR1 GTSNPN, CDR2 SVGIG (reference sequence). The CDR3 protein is CAWTVGGTEAFF. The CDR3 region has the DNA TGTGCCTGGACCGTCGGGGGTACTGAAGCTTTCTTT.

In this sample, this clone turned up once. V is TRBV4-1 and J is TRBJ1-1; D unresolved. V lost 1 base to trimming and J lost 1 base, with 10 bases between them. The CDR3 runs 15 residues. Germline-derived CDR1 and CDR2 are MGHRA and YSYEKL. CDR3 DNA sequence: TGCGCCAGCAGCCAAGGGGCCATATCGAACACTGAAGCTTTCTTT. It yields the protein CASSQGAISNTEAFF.

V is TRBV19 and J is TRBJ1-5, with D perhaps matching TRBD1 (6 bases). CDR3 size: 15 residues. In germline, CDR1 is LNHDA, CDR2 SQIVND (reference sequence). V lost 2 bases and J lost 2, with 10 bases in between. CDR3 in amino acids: CASSILGAGNQPQHF. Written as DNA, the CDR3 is TGTGCCAGTAGTATATTGGGGGCAGGCAATCAGCCCCAGCATTTT.

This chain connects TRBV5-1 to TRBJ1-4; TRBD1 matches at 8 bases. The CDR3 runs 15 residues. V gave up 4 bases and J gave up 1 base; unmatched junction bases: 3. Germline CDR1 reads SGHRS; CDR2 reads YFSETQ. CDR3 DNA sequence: TGCGCCAGCAGCCCCGGACAGGGAACTAATGAAAAACTGTTTTTT. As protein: CASSPGQGTNEKLFF.

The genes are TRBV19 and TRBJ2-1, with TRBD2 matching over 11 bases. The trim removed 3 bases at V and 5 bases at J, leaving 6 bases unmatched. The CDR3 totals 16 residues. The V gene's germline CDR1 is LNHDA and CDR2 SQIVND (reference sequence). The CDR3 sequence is CASSMTTSGANNEQFF. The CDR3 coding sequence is TGTGCCAGTAGTATGACGACTAGCGGGGCCAACAATGAGCAGTTCTTC.

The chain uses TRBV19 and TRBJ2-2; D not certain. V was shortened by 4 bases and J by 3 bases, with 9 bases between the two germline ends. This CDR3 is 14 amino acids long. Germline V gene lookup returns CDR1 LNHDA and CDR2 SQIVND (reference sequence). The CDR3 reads CASSSQAHTGELFF. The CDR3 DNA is TGTGCCAGTAGTAGTCAGGCTCACACCGGGGAGCTGTTTTTT. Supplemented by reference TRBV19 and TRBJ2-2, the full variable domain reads DGGITQSPKYLFRKEGQNVTLSCEQNLNHDAMYWYRQDPGQGLRLIYYSQIVNDFQKGDIAEGYSVSREKKESFPLTVTSAQKNPTAFYLCASSSQAHTGELFFGEGSRLTVL.

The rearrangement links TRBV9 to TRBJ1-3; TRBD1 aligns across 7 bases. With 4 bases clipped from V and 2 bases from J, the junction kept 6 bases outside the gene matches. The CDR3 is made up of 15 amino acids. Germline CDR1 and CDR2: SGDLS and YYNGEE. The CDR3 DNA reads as TGTGCCAGCAGCCTAGAGGGGGCAACTGGAAACACCATATATTTT. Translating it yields CASSLEGATGNTIYF.

CDR3 sequence: CASNQQGADGNTIYF. CDR3 coding DNA: TGCGCCAGCAACCAACAGGGGGCAGATGGAAACACCATATATTTT. The chain is built from TRBV10-2 and TRBJ1-3; 9 bases align to TRBD1. Germline trimming cut 7 bases from V and 3 bases from J; bases unmatched to any gene: 7. Germline CDR1 and CDR2: WSHSY and SAAADI. The CDR3 length is 15 residues.

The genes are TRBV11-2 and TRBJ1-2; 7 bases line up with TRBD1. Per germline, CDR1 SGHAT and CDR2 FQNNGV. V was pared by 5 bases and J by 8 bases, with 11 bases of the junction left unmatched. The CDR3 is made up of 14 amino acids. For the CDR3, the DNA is TGTGCCAGCAGCCAGATTACAGGGGCGGGAGGCTACACCTTC. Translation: CASSQITGAGGYTF.

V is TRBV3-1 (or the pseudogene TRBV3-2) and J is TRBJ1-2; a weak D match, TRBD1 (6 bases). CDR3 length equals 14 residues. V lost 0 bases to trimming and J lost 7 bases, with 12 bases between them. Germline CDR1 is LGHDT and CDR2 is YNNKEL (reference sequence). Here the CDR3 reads CASSQEGARLGYTF. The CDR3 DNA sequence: TGTGCCAGCAGCCAAGAGGGGGCGCGCCTTGGCTACACCTTC.

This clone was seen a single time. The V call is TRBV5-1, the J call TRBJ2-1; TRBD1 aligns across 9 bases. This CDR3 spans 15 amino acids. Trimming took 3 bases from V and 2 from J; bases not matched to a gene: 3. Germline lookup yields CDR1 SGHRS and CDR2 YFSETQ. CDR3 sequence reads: CASSWTGEPYNEQFF. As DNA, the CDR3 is TGCGCCAGCAGCTGGACAGGGGAACCCTACAATGAGCAGTTCTTC.

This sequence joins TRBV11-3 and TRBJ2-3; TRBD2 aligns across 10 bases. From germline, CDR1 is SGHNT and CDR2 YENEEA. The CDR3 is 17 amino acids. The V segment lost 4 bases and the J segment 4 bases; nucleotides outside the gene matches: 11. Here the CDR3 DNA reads TGTGCCAGCAGCTCCCCGGGGGTAGCGGGGGGTCCAGATACGCAGTATTTT. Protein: CASSSPGVAGGPDTQYF. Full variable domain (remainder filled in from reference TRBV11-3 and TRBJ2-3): EAGVVQSPRYKIIEKKQPVAFWCNPISGHNTLYWYLQNLGQGPELLIRYENEEAVDDSQLPKDRFSAERLKGVDSTLKIQPAELGDSAVYLCASSSPGVAGGPDTQYFGPGTRLTVL.

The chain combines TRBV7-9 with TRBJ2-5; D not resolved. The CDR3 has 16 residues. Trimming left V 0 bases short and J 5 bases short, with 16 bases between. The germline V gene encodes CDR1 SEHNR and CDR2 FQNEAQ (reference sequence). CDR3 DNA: TGTGCCAGCAGCTTAGCGTACAGTGAGAATTTGGAGACCCAGTACTTC. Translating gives CASSLAYSENLETQYF.

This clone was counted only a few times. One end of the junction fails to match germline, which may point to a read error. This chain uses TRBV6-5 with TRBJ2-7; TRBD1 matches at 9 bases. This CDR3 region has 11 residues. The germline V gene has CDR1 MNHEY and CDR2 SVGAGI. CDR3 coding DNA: TGTGCCAGCACTCTCCGGGACAGGGTAAACTTC. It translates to CASTLRDRVNF.

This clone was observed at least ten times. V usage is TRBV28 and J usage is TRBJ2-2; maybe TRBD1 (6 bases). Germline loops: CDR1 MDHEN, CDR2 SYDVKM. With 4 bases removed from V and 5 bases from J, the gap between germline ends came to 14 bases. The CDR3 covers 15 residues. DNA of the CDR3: TGTGCCAGCAGTTGGAACAGGGTTCTGACCGGGGAGCTGTTTTTT. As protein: CASSWNRVLTGELFF.

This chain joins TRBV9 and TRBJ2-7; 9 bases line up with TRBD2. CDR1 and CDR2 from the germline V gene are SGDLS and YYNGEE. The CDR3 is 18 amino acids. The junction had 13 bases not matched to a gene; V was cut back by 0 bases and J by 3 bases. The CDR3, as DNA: TGTGCCAGCAGCGTAGAGGTTAGCGGGGGTTCAAGAGTCTACGAGCAGTACTTC. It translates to CASSVEVSGGSRVYEQYF.

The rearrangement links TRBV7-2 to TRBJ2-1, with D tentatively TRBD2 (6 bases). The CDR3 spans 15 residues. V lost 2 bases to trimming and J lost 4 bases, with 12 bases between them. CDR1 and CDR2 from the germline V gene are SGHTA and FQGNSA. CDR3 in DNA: TGTGCCAGCAGCTTAAAGGCGGGACCGTACAATGAGCAGTTCTTC. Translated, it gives CASSLKAGPYNEQFF.

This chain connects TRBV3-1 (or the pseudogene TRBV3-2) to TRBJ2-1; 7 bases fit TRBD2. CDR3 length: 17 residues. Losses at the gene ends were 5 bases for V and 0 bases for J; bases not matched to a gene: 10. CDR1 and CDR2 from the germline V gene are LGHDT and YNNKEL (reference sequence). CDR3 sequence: CASSSGASVSSYNEQFF. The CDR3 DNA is TGTGCCAGCAGCAGCGGGGCAAGTGTTAGCTCCTACAATGAGCAGTTCTTC.

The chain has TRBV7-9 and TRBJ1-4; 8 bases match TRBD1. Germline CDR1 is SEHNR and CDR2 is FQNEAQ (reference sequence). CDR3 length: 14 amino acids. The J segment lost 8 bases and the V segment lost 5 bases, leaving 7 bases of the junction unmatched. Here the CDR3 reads CASSAGQGAEKLFF. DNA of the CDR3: TGTGCCAGCAGCGCAGGACAGGGTGCGGAAAAACTGTTTTTT.

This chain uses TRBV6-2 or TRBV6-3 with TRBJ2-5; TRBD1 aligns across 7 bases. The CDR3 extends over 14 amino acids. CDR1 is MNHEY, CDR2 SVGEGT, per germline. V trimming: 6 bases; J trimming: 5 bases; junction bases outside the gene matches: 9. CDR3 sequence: CASSDTTGSETQYF. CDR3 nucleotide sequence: TGTGCCAGCAGCGACACGACAGGGTCGGAGACCCAGTACTTC.

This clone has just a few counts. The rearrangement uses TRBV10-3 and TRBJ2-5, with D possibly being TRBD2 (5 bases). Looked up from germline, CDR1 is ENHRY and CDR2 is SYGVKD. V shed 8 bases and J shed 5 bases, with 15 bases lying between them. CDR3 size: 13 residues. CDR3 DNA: TGTGCCATCTCGGACTCCAAACAGGAGACCCAGTACTTC. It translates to CAISDSKQETQYF.

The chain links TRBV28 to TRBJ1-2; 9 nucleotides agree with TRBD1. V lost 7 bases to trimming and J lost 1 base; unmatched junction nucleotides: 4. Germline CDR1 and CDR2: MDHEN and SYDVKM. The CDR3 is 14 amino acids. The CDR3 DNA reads TGTGCCAGCACGGACAGGGGATTTAACTATGGCTACACCTTC. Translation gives CASTDRGFNYGYTF.